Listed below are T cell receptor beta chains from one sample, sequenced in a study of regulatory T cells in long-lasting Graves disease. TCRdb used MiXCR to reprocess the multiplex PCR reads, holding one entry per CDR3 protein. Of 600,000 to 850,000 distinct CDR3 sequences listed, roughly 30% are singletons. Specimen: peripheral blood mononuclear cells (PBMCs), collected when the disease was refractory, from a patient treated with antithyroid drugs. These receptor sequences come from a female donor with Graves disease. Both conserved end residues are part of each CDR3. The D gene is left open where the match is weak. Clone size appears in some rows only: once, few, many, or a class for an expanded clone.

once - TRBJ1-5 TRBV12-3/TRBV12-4 TGTGCCAGCACCCAACAGCTGGGCAATCCGCCCCAGCATTTT CASTQQLGNPPQHF
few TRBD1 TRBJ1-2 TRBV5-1 TGCGCCAGCAGCGCGACGACAGGGTCGGGCTACACCTTC CASSATTGSGYTF
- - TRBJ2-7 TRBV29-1 TGCAGCGCATACAGGGAGGGATACGAGCAGTACTTC CSAYREGYEQYF
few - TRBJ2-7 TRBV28 TGTGCCAGCAGCGTAGCTCTGGGTTACGAGCAGTACTTC CASSVALGYEQYF
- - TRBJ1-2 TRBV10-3 TGTGCCATCAGTGAGTCGACGGGTTTATATGGCTACACCTTC CAISESTGLYGYTF
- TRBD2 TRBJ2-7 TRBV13 TGTGCCAGCAGCATTGGACTAGCGATGTACGAGCAGTACTTC CASSIGLAMYEQYF
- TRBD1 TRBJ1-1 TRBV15 TGTGCCACGTGCCGGGACAGGGGGAACACTGAAGCTTTCTTT CATCRDRGNTEAFF
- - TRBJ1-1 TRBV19 TGTGCCAGTAGTATTACCGCCGACAGCCCGAACACTGAAGCTTTCTTT CASSITADSPNTEAFF
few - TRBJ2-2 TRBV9 TGTGCCAGCAGCAAAGACGGTTTAGCCACCGGGGAGCTGTTTTTT CASSKDGLATGELFF
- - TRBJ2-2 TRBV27 TGTGCCAGCAGCCCACAGGGTCGGGTCACCGGGGAGCTGTTTTTT CASSPQGRVTGELFF
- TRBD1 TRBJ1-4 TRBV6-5 TGTGCCAGCAGTTACGAGGGGACAGCTAATGAAAAACTGTTTTTT CASSYEGTANEKLFF
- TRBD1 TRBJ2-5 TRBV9 TGTGCCAGCAGCGTCGGGACAGGGGTTGGGGAGACCCAGTACTTC CASSVGTGVGETQYF
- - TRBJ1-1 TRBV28 TGTGCCAGCAGTTTGAGGCAGGGCCCTGAAGCTTTCTTT CASSLRQGPEAFF
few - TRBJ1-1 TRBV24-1 TGTGCCACCAGCTCCCCGGGGGTGACTGAAGCTTTCTTT CATSSPGVTEAFF
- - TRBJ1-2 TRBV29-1 TGCAGCGTTGATATGGGTTATGGCTACACCTTC CSVDMGYGYTF
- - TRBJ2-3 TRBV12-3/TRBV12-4 TGTGCCAGCAGTTACTTCGGTTCCGATACGCAGTATTTT CASSYFGSDTQYF
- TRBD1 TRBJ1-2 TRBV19 TGTGCCAGTTCCGCGTTATCCGGGACAGCTAACTATGGCTACACCTTC CASSALSGTANYGYTF
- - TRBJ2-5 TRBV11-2 TGTGCCAGCAGGTTATGGGGGGCATACCAAGAGACCCAGTACTTC CASRLWGAYQETQYF
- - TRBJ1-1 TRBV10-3 TGTGCCATCAGTGACGGTCCACGGACGAACACTGAAGCTTTCTTT CAISDGPRTNTEAFF
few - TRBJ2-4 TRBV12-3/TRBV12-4 TGTGCCAGCAGTCCCCAGGGGACCAAAAACATTCAGTACTTC CASSPQGTKNIQYF
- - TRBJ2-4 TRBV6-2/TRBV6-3 TGTGCCAGCAGGACTCCCGGGGCCAAAAACATTCAGTACTTC CASRTPGAKNIQYF
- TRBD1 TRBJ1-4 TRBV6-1 TGTGCCAGCACCTACGGGGGACAGTTGTTTTTT CASTYGGQLFF
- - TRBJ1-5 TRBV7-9 TGTGCCAGCAGTCCTACGCCCGGTCAGCCCCAGCATTTT CASSPTPGQPQHF
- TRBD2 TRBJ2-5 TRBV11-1 TGTGCCAGCAGAAGGGGGGCTGGTAGCGGGAGTGAGGAGACCCAGTACTTC CASRRGAGSGSEETQYF